This T cell receptor beta chain emerged from a study of T cells in Graves' hyperthyroidism and ophthalmopathy. General study points: Ophthalmopathy was model-predicted a median about 6.9 months pre-onset.

RNA transcripts served as the template for amplifying TCR beta CDR3 regions. Primed by the HTBI set, a first-round RT-PCR was run on the TCR CDR3. TCRdb re-called the multiplex PCR reads with MiXCR, one entry per CDR3 protein. The repertoire holds hundreds of thousands of distinct CDR3 sequences, with about 20% as singletons. This CDR3 spans 18 amino acids. Germline V lookup: CDR1 SGHDT, CDR2 YYEEEE. V was pared by 4 bases and J by 6 bases, with 13 bases of the junction left unmatched. Concerning this clonotype: Its target is not known.

Investigators excluded patients with uncontrolled infection, other autoimmune disease, pregnancy or lactation. The PBMCs had their origin in roughly 10 ml of fresh peripheral blood. This receptor was obtained from a man aged 25-45 years with Graves' ophthalmopathy. Sequencing was performed on blood. The chain recombines TRBV5-6 with TRBJ2-1; the match to TRBD2 covers 13 bases. The CDR3 protein is CASSATAWTSGSTNEQFF. CDR3 DNA sequence: TGTGCCAGCAGCGCAACAGCCTGGACTAGCGGGAGTACCAATGAGCAGTTCTTC.